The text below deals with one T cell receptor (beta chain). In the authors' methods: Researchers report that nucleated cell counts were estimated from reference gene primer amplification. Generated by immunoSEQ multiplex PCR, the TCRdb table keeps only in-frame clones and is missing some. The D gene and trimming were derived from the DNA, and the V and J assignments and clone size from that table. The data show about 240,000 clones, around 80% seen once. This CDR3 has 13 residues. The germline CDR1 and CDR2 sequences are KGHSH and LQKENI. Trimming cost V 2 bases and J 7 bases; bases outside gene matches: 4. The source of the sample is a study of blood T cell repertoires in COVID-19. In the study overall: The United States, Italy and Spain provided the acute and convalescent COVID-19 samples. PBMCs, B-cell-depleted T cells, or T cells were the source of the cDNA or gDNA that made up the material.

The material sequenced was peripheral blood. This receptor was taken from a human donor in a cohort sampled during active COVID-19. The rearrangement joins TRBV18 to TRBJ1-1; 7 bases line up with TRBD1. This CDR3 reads CASSPTGDSEAFF. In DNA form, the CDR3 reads TGTGCCAGCTCACCAACAGGGGACAGTGAAGCTTTCTTT.